This passage covers 27 T cell receptor beta chains from one sample sequenced in a study of cytomegalovirus exposure and HLA in healthy donors. Researchers ran the PCR with 60 Vbeta and 13 Jbeta primers. Sequencing was performed with immunoSEQ multiplex PCR; in TCRdb, only in-frame clones are kept and a portion is missing. The data hold about 180,000 clones, with roughly 87% observed a single time. Sequencing used PBMCs. These receptor sequences come from a woman aged 45-65 years in good health and CMV-seronegative.

The chain carries TRBV10-3 and TRBJ1-2; 8 nucleotides match TRBD1. Germline V gives CDR1 ENHRY, CDR2 SYGVKD. The V and J ends lost 3 bases and 8 bases, in that order; junction bases with no gene match: 8. This CDR3 contains 14 residues. CDR3: CAISESKQGDGYTF. The CDR3 bases are TGTGCCATCAGTGAATCAAAACAGGGGGACGGCTACACCTTC.

This chain links TRBV29-1 with TRBJ2-5, with TRBD2 identical over 11 bases. Judging by the DNA end, TRBJ2-7 fits better; the J call may be wrong. Germline V gene lookup returns CDR1 SQVTM and CDR2 ANQGSEA. The CDR3 spans 18 residues. CDR3 sequence: CSVRHGLAGGPSSYEQYF. CDR3 coding DNA: TGCAGCGTTCGGCATGGGCTAGCGGGAGGCCCGAGCTCCTACGAGCAGTACTTC.

The CDR3, as DNA: TGTGCCAGCATCGGCCAGGGGGCGTACCAAGAGACCCAGTACTTC. Encoded protein: CASIGQGAYQETQYF. V usage is TRBV2 and J usage is TRBJ2-5, with 8 positions matching TRBD1. CDR3 size: 15 residues. J lost 0 bases, V lost 7 bases, and 7 bases had no gene match. CDR1 SNHLY and CDR2 FYNNEI come from the germline V gene.

J is TRBJ2-1 and V is TRBV6-5, with TRBD1 identical over 7 bases. In germline, CDR1 is MNHEY, CDR2 SVGAGI. This CDR3 is built from 13 residues. V lost 7 bases to trimming and J lost 5 bases; unmatched junction nucleotides: 5. The CDR3 DNA reads as TGTGCCAGCACACACGGACAGGACAATGAGCAGTTCTTC. Residues: CASTHGQDNEQFF.

The chain joins TRBV15 to TRBJ1-2, with unresolved D. V was cut by 0 bases and J by 7 bases, with 6 bases left in between. Germline V gene lookup returns CDR1 LNHNV and CDR2 YYDKDF (reference sequence). The CDR3 runs 12 residues. The DNA of the CDR3 is TGTGCCACCAGCAGAGATACGGGTGGCTACACCTTC. Protein sequence: CATSRDTGGYTF.

The chain joins TRBV28 to TRBJ2-1, with TRBD1 matching over 7 bases. Germline CDR1 MDHEN, CDR2 SYDVKM. The CDR3 loop spans 13 amino acids. V dropped 2 bases and J dropped 8; count of bases not matched to a gene: 3. The CDR3 DNA is TGTGCCAGCAGTTTACTAACAGGGGATGAGCAGTTCTTC. Translation gives CASSLLTGDEQFF.

This clone was seen a handful of times. This rearrangement joins TRBV6-5 to TRBJ1-2; D remains ambiguous. This CDR3 spans 14 amino acids. Per the germline V gene, CDR1 is MNHEY and CDR2 is SVGAGI. V lost 6 bases and J lost 1, with 12 bases in between. The CDR3 here is CASSTVNSNYGYTF. For the CDR3, the DNA is TGTGCCAGCAGCACCGTCAATAGTAACTATGGCTACACCTTC.

The chain is built from TRBV18 and TRBJ2-1, with 9 bases lining up with TRBD1. Germline V gives CDR1 KGHSH, CDR2 LQKENI. After removal of 1 base from V and 7 bases from J, the junction contained 8 bases not matched to a gene. The CDR3 covers 16 residues. CDR3: CASSPQMGTGMNEQFF. CDR3 DNA: TGTGCCAGCTCACCACAGATGGGGACAGGGATGAATGAGCAGTTCTTC.

The CDR3 DNA is TGCGCCAGCAGCTTGGTTGGGACTAGGACGGAGACCCAGTACTTC. Translating gives CASSLVGTRTETQYF. The genes are TRBV5-1 and TRBJ2-5, with 8 bases matching TRBD2. V lost 0 bases and J lost 5; bases outside the gene matches: 6. The CDR3 length is 15 residues. CDR1 and CDR2 (germline): SGHRS, YFSETQ.

This clone was seen a handful of times. The chain uses TRBV7-8 and TRBJ2-5; 13 nucleotides line up with TRBD2. Germline V lookup: CDR1 SGHVS, CDR2 FQNEAQ. Trimming took 3 bases from V and 3 from J; bases not matched to a gene: 4. This CDR3 is 16 amino acids long. CDR3 region: CASSLAGTSGKETQYF. CDR3 bases: TGTGCCAGCAGCTTGGCTGGGACTAGCGGGAAAGAGACCCAGTACTTC.

The J gene is TRBJ1-1, the V gene TRBV5-1; 7 nucleotides agree with TRBD1. J gave up 0 bases and V 5 bases, and 10 bases lay outside the gene matches. CDR3 length: 16 amino acids. Germline lookup yields CDR1 SGHRS and CDR2 YFSETQ. DNA for the CDR3: TGCGCCAGCAGAGTTCGACAGGGTTCAATGAACACTGAAGCTTTCTTT. Encoded protein: CASRVRQGSMNTEAFF.

The chain employs TRBV4-1 and TRBJ1-1; 7 bases fit TRBD1. Germline lookup yields CDR1 MGHRA and CDR2 YSYEKL. The CDR3 runs 15 residues. V shed 4 bases, J shed 1 base, and the junction held 6 bases outside the gene matches. The DNA for the CDR3 is TGCGCCAGCAGCCGCGAAGGGGGCAGGAACACTGAAGCTTTCTTT. It encodes CASSREGGRNTEAFF.

The chain links TRBV19 to TRBJ1-2; D may be TRBD1 (6 bases). The CDR3 contains 13 residues. The V and J ends lost 8 bases and 2 bases respectively, with 12 bases between them. In germline, CDR1 is LNHDA, CDR2 SQIVND (reference sequence). The CDR3 DNA is TGTGCCAGTGCCCCGGACAGAAACTATGGCTACACCTTC. Translated, it gives CASAPDRNYGYTF.

The rearrangement joins TRBV28 to TRBJ2-3; 11 bases map to TRBD1. V lost 5 bases and J lost 3; bases outside the gene matches: 10. This CDR3 contains 17 residues. From germline, CDR1 is MDHEN and CDR2 SYDVKM. In nucleotides, the CDR3 is TGTGCCAGCAGTGTATTCTCGGGACAGGGGGTTACAGATACGCAGTATTTT. It yields the protein CASSVFSGQGVTDTQYF.

This rearrangement joins TRBV5-4 to TRBJ1-6; 7 bases match TRBD1. V lost 4 bases and J lost 0; bases outside the gene matches: 13. The CDR3 is 19 amino acids. From germline, CDR1 is SGHNT and CDR2 YYREEE (reference sequence). This CDR3 is CASSLSGQARGSYNSPLHF. The CDR3 region has the DNA TGTGCCAGCAGCCTGTCCGGACAGGCCAGAGGCTCCTATAATTCACCCCTCCACTTT.

Concerning this clone itself: Mismatch with germline at one junction end may stem from a read error. V gene TRBV5-6 combines with J gene TRBJ2-3; weak D call: TRBD2 (5 bases). Germline V gives CDR1 SGHDT, CDR2 YYEEEE. The CDR3 is made up of 18 amino acids. The CDR3 DNA reads TGTGCCAACAGCCAAGCCGAAAGGAGGTCCCGATACACAGATACGCAGTATTTT. Its protein is CANSQAERRSRYTDTQYF.

V and J are TRBV19 and TRBJ2-5, with 8 bases aligning to TRBD2. J was trimmed by 0 bases and V by 4 bases; bases with no gene match: 7. Looked up from germline, CDR1 is LNHDA and CDR2 is SQIVND (reference sequence). The length of the CDR3 is 16 residues. For the CDR3, the DNA is TGTGCCAGTAGTAGGGCGGGGGGCCACTACCAAGAGACCCAGTACTTC. This gives the protein CASSRAGGHYQETQYF. The full variable domain, with the rest looked up from reference TRBV19 and TRBJ2-5, is DGGITQSPKYLFRKEGQNVTLSCEQNLNHDAMYWYRQDPGQGLRLIYYSQIVNDFQKGDIAEGYSVSREKKESFPLTVTSAQKNPTAFYLCASSRAGGHYQETQYFGPGTRLLVL.

This chain links TRBV11-2 with TRBJ2-2, with 9 nucleotides matching TRBD1. The CDR3 is 14 amino acids. Germline V gives CDR1 SGHAT, CDR2 FQNNGV. Unmatched junction bases numbered 3, after V lost 10 bases and J lost 0 bases. The CDR3 DNA reads TGTGCCACAAGACAGGGGGCGAACACCGGGGAGCTGTTTTTT. Residues: CATRQGANTGELFF. Complete variable domain (other parts from reference TRBV11-2 and TRBJ2-2): EAGVAQSPRYKIIEKRQSVAFWCNPISGHATLYWYQQILGQGPKLLIQFQNNGVVDDSQLPKDRFSAERLKGVDSTLKIQPAKLEDSAVYLCATRQGANTGELFFGEGSRLTVL.

J is TRBJ2-3 and V is TRBV5-1; 10 nucleotides align to TRBD2. This CDR3 has 16 residues. The trim removed 1 base at V and 2 bases at J, leaving 4 bases unmatched. In germline, CDR1 is SGHRS, CDR2 YFSETQ. DNA for the CDR3: TGCGCCAGCAGCTTGATAGCGGGGGGCGTCACAGATACGCAGTATTTT. It specifies CASSLIAGGVTDTQYF.

This chain links TRBV5-1 with TRBJ1-2; 7 positions agree with TRBD1. The V gene's germline CDR1 is SGHRS and CDR2 YFSETQ. The CDR3 consists of 15 residues. The V and J ends lost 4 bases and 5 bases, in that order; junction bases with no gene match: 11. CDR3 in DNA: TGCGCCAGCAGCGAGACAGGGAGCGGAGTTTATGGCTACACCTTC. Translated, it gives CASSETGSGVYGYTF.

V is TRBV18 and J is TRBJ2-2; tentative D call: TRBD1 (5 bases). V was trimmed by 6 bases and J by 10 bases, leaving 15 bases between them. The length of the CDR3 is 13 residues. Germline CDR1 KGHSH, CDR2 LQKENI. CDR3 coding DNA: TGTGCCAGCTCTGTGGTGGGGCAGTTGGAGCTGTTTTTT. This sequence encodes CASSVVGQLELFF.

The chain has TRBV28 and TRBJ2-5; 11 bases agree with TRBD2. The V gene end was trimmed by 5 bases and the J gene end by 4 bases; junction bases not matched to a gene: 6. Germline V gene data show CDR1 as MDHEN and CDR2 as SYDVKM. The CDR3 totals 15 residues. CDR3 coding DNA: TGTGCCAGCAGTCCGGGACTAGCGGACGTAGAGACCCAGTACTTC. It translates to CASSPGLADVETQYF. The whole variable domain, filled in from reference TRBV28 and TRBJ2-5, reads DVKVTQSSRYLVKRTGEKVFLECVQDMDHENMFWYRQDPGLGLRLIYFSYDVKMKEKGDIPEGYSVSREKKERFSLILESASTNQTSMYLCASSPGLADVETQYFGPGTRLLVL.

The chain is built from TRBV6-5 and TRBJ2-1, with TRBD1 as a possible D gene (7 bases). This CDR3 region has 12 residues. Germline V gene sequence: CDR1 MNHEY, CDR2 SVGAGI. The CDR3 here is CAAAQGGDEQFF. For the CDR3, the DNA is TGTGCAGCGGCCCAGGGGGGAGATGAGCAGTTCTTC.

The V call is TRBV11-2, the J call TRBJ2-7; weak D call: TRBD1 (5 bases). V was trimmed by 5 bases and J by 1 base, leaving 15 bases between them. The CDR3 has 15 residues. From germline, CDR1 is SGHAT and CDR2 FQNNGV. The CDR3 sequence is CASSIGAGFSYEQYF. As DNA, the CDR3 is TGTGCCAGCAGCATAGGGGCAGGGTTTTCCTACGAGCAGTACTTC. Using reference TRBV11-2 and TRBJ2-7 for the parts outside the CDR3, the full variable domain is EAGVAQSPRYKIIEKRQSVAFWCNPISGHATLYWYQQILGQGPKLLIQFQNNGVVDDSQLPKDRFSAERLKGVDSTLKIQPAKLEDSAVYLCASSIGAGFSYEQYFGPGTRLTVT.

V gene TRBV2 combines with J gene TRBJ2-7; 7 positions match TRBD1. The CDR3 runs 16 residues. Unmatched junction bases numbered 9, after V lost 4 bases and J lost 0 bases. Germline V gene data show CDR1 as SNHLY and CDR2 as FYNNEI. CDR3 sequence: CASSVDREISSYEQYF. The CDR3 region has the DNA TGTGCCAGCAGTGTAGACAGGGAGATATCCTCCTACGAGCAGTACTTC.

This chain links TRBV28 with TRBJ2-4; 9 bases align to TRBD1. The germline CDR1 and CDR2 sequences are MDHEN and SYDVKM. The CDR3 has 14 amino acids. Trimming at V came to 10 bases and at J to 6 bases, leaving 10 bases not matched to a gene. CDR3 in DNA: TGTGCCAATTCGAAACAGGGGGCTTTAAACATTCAGTACTTC. Encoded protein: CANSKQGALNIQYF. The whole variable domain, remainder taken from reference TRBV28 and TRBJ2-4, is DVKVTQSSRYLVKRTGEKVFLECVQDMDHENMFWYRQDPGLGLRLIYFSYDVKMKEKGDIPEGYSVSREKKERFSLILESASTNQTSMYLCANSKQGALNIQYFGAGTRLSVL.

The chain employs TRBV6-5 and TRBJ2-7; no definite D call. The CDR3 totals 9 residues. V was clipped by 8 bases and J by 5 bases, with 4 bases between them. CDR1 and CDR2 (germline): MNHEY, SVGAGI. The CDR3 reads CASGHEQYF. CDR3 sequence (DNA): TGTGCCAGCGGCCACGAGCAGTACTTC.